The 28 T cell receptor beta chains in this list originate from one sample, sequenced in a study of blood T cell repertoires in COVID-19. Only in-frame clones appear in the TCRdb table, and some are missing; sequencing was by immunoSEQ multiplex PCR. Counted here are 160,000 or so clones, around 92% occurring once; the ten biggest clones make up approximately 3%. Material for sequencing was peripheral blood. The receptors stem from a man in his sixties with acute or convalescent COVID-19.

This clone was recorded only once. V is TRBV7-9 and J is TRBJ2-7, with a weak D call TRBD2 (6 bases). V was trimmed by 5 bases and J by 4 bases, leaving 21 bases between them. The germline V gene has CDR1 SEHNR and CDR2 FQNEAQ (reference sequence). The CDR3 sequence is 16 residues long. The CDR3 DNA follows: TGTGCCAGCAGCCACTTCGGACGGTCGGAGGGGTACGAGCAGTACTTC. It yields the protein CASSHFGRSEGYEQYF.

This sequence joins TRBV19 and TRBJ2-1; TRBD2 aligns across 7 bases. There are 19 residues in the CDR3. Germline loops: CDR1 LNHDA, CDR2 SQIVND (reference sequence). Trimming cost V 4 bases and J 0 bases; bases outside gene matches: 15. CDR3 in DNA: TGTGCCAGTAGTAGATTTCAGTCGAGCGGGGCCGGCTCCTACAATGAGCAGTTCTTC. As protein: CASSRFQSSGAGSYNEQFF.

This chain connects TRBV7-2 to TRBJ1-2, with D perhaps TRBD1 (6 bases). The ends were cut back, 5 bases at V and 3 bases at J, with 19 bases in the middle. The CDR3 consists of 16 residues. The V gene's germline CDR1 is SGHTA and CDR2 FQGNSA. The CDR3 bases are TGTGCCAGCAGCCAGACACAGGGCCGCGGTGACTATGGCTACACCTTC. Its protein is CASSQTQGRGDYGYTF.

V gene TRBV18 combines with J gene TRBJ1-2; D call uncertain. In germline, CDR1 is KGHSH, CDR2 LQKENI. CDR3 length equals 13 residues. Trimming shortened V by 3 bases and J by 5 bases, and 10 bases separated the two germline ends. Here the CDR3 reads CASSPGEGYGYTF. In nucleotides, the CDR3 is TGTGCCAGCTCACCCGGGGAGGGTTATGGCTACACCTTC.

This clone was seen more than once but under ten times. The chain joins TRBV11-2 to TRBJ1-3, with TRBD1 as a possible D gene (5 bases). V was trimmed by 3 bases and J by 2 bases, leaving 11 bases between them. CDR3 length: 15 residues. Per the germline V gene, CDR1 is SGHAT and CDR2 is FQNNGV. CDR3 residues: CASSFGGVAGNTIYF. In DNA form, the CDR3 reads TGTGCCAGCAGCTTCGGGGGGGTAGCTGGAAACACCATATATTTT.

The rearrangement joins TRBV11-2 to TRBJ2-1, with 7 bases lining up with TRBD1. With 4 bases clipped from V and 5 bases from J, the junction kept 11 bases outside the gene matches. The CDR3 is made up of 16 amino acids. CDR1 and CDR2 from the germline V gene are SGHAT and FQNNGV. The CDR3, as DNA: TGTGCCAGCAGCTCACCCCCGTCGACAGGGCACAATGAGCAGTTCTTC. Amino acids: CASSSPPSTGHNEQFF.

V and J are TRBV2 and TRBJ2-1; TRBD1 is a possible D gene (5 bases). Trimming cost V 6 bases and J 2 bases, with 14 bases left between them. The length of the CDR3 is 15 residues. Per the germline V gene, CDR1 is SNHLY and CDR2 is FYNNEI. CDR3 residues: CASRQTALTYNEQFF. The CDR3 bases are TGTGCCAGCAGACAGACAGCGCTAACCTACAATGAGCAGTTCTTC.

The chain recombines TRBV18 with TRBJ1-6, with D possibly matching TRBD1 (5 bases). V dropped 2 bases and J dropped 7 bases, with 18 bases sitting between them. Germline V lookup: CDR1 KGHSH, CDR2 LQKENI. The CDR3 is 17 amino acids. The CDR3 DNA sequence: TGTGCCAGCTCACCATGGCAAAGGCAGGGAGGGAATTCACCCCTCCACTTT. It yields the protein CASSPWQRQGGNSPLHF.

V is TRBV4-2 and J is TRBJ1-4, with D possibly being TRBD1 (6 bases). Trimming took 0 bases from V and 2 from J, leaving 13 bases between them. This CDR3 contains 17 residues. Germline CDR1 is LGHNA and CDR2 is YNFKEQ. CDR3 region: CASSQERLGGTNEKLFF. CDR3 DNA: TGTGCCAGCAGCCAAGAGCGTTTAGGGGGTACTAATGAAAAACTGTTTTTT.

V gene TRBV27 combines with J gene TRBJ1-4; 7 positions agree with TRBD1. Trimming at V came to 3 bases and at J to 6 bases, leaving 7 bases not matched to a gene. The CDR3 sequence is 15 residues long. CDR1 and CDR2 (germline): MNHEY, SMNVEV (reference sequence). The CDR3 loop is CASSLSTGPYEKLFF. The CDR3 DNA reads as TGTGCCAGCAGTTTGTCGACAGGGCCCTATGAAAAACTGTTTTTT.

CDR3 residues: CASSPRRDSYEQYF. In nucleotides, the CDR3 is TGTGCCAGCAGCCCACGGAGGGACTCCTACGAGCAGTACTTC. V and J are TRBV7-2 and TRBJ2-7; tentative D call: TRBD2 (6 bases). The CDR3 runs to 14 residues. With 5 bases removed from V and 0 bases from J, the gap between germline ends came to 11 bases. Germline V CDR1 and CDR2: SGHTA, FQGNSA.

This chain connects TRBV5-6 to TRBJ2-2, with 9 bases matching TRBD1. After removal of 3 bases from V and 4 bases from J, the junction contained 7 bases not matched to a gene. The CDR3 runs to 16 residues. Per the germline V gene, CDR1 is SGHDT and CDR2 is YYEEEE. CDR3 sequence: CASSWGTGWATGELFF. The CDR3 coding sequence is TGTGCCAGCAGCTGGGGGACAGGGTGGGCCACCGGGGAGCTGTTTTTT. The whole variable domain, filled in from reference TRBV5-6 and TRBJ2-2, reads DAGVTQSPTHLIKTRGQQVTLRCSPKSGHDTVSWYQQALGQGPQFIFQYYEEEERQRGNFPDRFSGHQFPNYSSELNVNALLLGDSALYLCASSWGTGWATGELFFGEGSRLTVL.

The chain carries TRBV7-9 and TRBJ2-7; 11 bases line up with TRBD1. Trimming removed 5 bases from V and 1 base from J; junction bases left unmatched: 4. Germline V gives CDR1 SEHNR, CDR2 FQNEAQ (reference sequence). CDR3 length: 15 residues. Written as DNA, the CDR3 is TGTGCCAGCAGCCTGGGACAGGGGGGATCCTACGAGCAGTACTTC. Protein sequence: CASSLGQGGSYEQYF.

The chain joins TRBV14 to TRBJ1-6, with D possibly matching TRBD1 (5 bases). This CDR3 has 16 residues. V was shortened by 1 base and J by 9 bases, with 16 bases between the two germline ends. The V gene's germline CDR1 is SGHDN and CDR2 FVKESK. CDR3 sequence reads: CASSQGQGRVSSPLHF. For the CDR3, the DNA is TGTGCCAGCAGCCAAGGTCAGGGCCGGGTTAGTTCACCCCTCCACTTT.

This sequence joins TRBV27 and TRBJ2-3; D is uncertain. V lost 3 bases and J 0 bases, leaving 4 bases between the germline ends. The CDR3 has 13 amino acids. Germline lookup yields CDR1 MNHEY and CDR2 SMNVEV (reference sequence). The CDR3 region has the DNA TGTGCCAGCAGTTTCCTAAGCACAGATACGCAGTATTTT. As protein: CASSFLSTDTQYF.

This chain joins TRBV5-6 and TRBJ1-6, with 8 bases fitting TRBD1. The CDR3 runs to 14 residues. From germline, CDR1 is SGHDT and CDR2 YYEEEE. Trimming took 3 bases from V and 6 from J; bases not matched to a gene: 2. DNA for the CDR3: TGTGCCAGCAGCTCCAGGGGGCCTAATTCACCCCTCCACTTT. Its protein is CASSSRGPNSPLHF. The full variable domain, in which reference TRBV5-6 and TRBJ1-6 provide the parts outside the CDR3, is DAGVTQSPTHLIKTRGQQVTLRCSPKSGHDTVSWYQQALGQGPQFIFQYYEEEERQRGNFPDRFSGHQFPNYSSELNVNALLLGDSALYLCASSSRGPNSPLHFGNGTRLTVT.

The rearrangement links TRBV25-1 to TRBJ1-2, with 9 bases lining up with TRBD1. V was clipped by 6 bases and J by 6 bases; unmatched bases: 5. The germline gives CDR1 MGHDK, CDR2 SYGVNS. The CDR3 loop spans 13 amino acids. The CDR3 DNA is TGTGCCAGCAGCTACAGGGGGCAAGATGGCTACACCTTC. Its protein is CASSYRGQDGYTF.

The chain links TRBV7-2 to TRBJ1-2, with 7 bases that match TRBD1. The CDR3 runs to 14 residues. V dropped 2 bases and J dropped 8; count of bases not matched to a gene: 8. Germline CDR1 and CDR2: SGHTA and FQGNSA. DNA of the CDR3: TGTGCCAGCAGCTTACAGACAGGGACCCGCGGCTACACCTTC. It translates to CASSLQTGTRGYTF.

In this sample, this clone turned up a few times. The same CDR3 is also encoded by other DNA sequences in this sample. The chain uses TRBV12-3 or TRBV12-4 and TRBJ1-1; D call uncertain. The CDR3 has 13 residues. The ends were cut back, 3 bases at V and 3 bases at J, with 8 bases in the middle. The CDR3 spells CASSFADYTEAFF. CDR3 coding DNA: TGTGCCAGCAGTTTTGCAGATTACACTGAAGCTTTCTTT.

This clone came up once. The chain employs TRBV29-1 and TRBJ2-1; 10 bases fit TRBD1. This CDR3 spans 15 amino acids. Germline CDR1 SQVTM, CDR2 ANQGSEA. Trimming took 5 bases from V and 4 from J; bases not matched to a gene: 8. The CDR3 coding sequence is TGCAGCGTTACGATGACAGGGGGCGCTTACAATGAGCAGTTCTTC. Its protein is CSVTMTGGAYNEQFF.

The genes are TRBV18 and TRBJ2-3; D gene ambiguous. CDR1 and CDR2 from the germline V gene are KGHSH and LQKENI. The V gene lost 3 bases and the J gene lost 0 bases, with 7 bases spanning the gap. The CDR3 consists of 14 residues. The CDR3 protein is CASSPLVSTDTQYF. The CDR3 DNA reads as TGTGCCAGCTCACCTCTAGTTAGCACAGATACGCAGTATTTT.

This clone was counted a few times. This sequence joins TRBV9 and TRBJ1-2, with a possible D match to TRBD1 (5 bases). CDR3 length equals 13 residues. Between the trimmed V and J ends, which lost 3 bases and 5 bases, there was a span of 11 bases. Germline CDR1 SGDLS, CDR2 YYNGEE. The DNA of the CDR3 is TGTGCCAGCAGCGCCCAGGGTTTTTATGGCTACACCTTC. As protein: CASSAQGFYGYTF.

The CDR3 coding sequence is TGTGCCAGCAGCCCCTTACAGGGTAGGGGCGGCTACACCTTC. As protein: CASSPLQGRGGYTF. This sequence joins TRBV7-2 and TRBJ1-2, with TRBD1 as a possible D gene (6 bases). Germline CDR1 reads SGHTA; CDR2 reads FQGNSA. V lost 5 bases to trimming and J lost 8 bases, with 18 bases between them. The CDR3 extends over 14 amino acids.

The chain joins TRBV29-1 to TRBJ2-7; D might be TRBD1 (6 bases). V was clipped by 4 bases and J by 3 bases, with 16 bases between them. From germline, CDR1 is SQVTM and CDR2 ANQGSEA. CDR3 length equals 14 residues. CDR3 DNA: TGCAGCGTTGTTTGGACAGAGAAAAGCTACGAGCAGTACTTC. This encodes CSVVWTEKSYEQYF.

V and J are TRBV6-2 or TRBV6-3 and TRBJ1-3; D is unresolved. The CDR3 loop spans 15 amino acids. Germline CDR1 is MNHEY and CDR2 is SVGEGT. V lost 2 bases to trimming and J lost 0 bases, with 8 bases between them. The CDR3 sequence is CASSYARSSGNTIYF. CDR3 nucleotide sequence: TGTGCCAGCAGTTACGCGCGGTCCTCTGGAAACACCATATATTTT.

J is TRBJ1-4 and V is TRBV30; a weak D match, TRBD1 (6 bases). The CDR3 is made up of 13 amino acids. Between the trimmed V and J ends, which lost 2 bases and 5 bases, there was a span of 9 bases. The germline V gene has CDR1 GTSNPN and CDR2 SVGIG (reference sequence). Here the CDR3 DNA reads TGTGCCTGGAGTCGTACAGGGAATGAAAAACTGTTTTTT. It codes for CAWSRTGNEKLFF. Supplemented by reference TRBV30 and TRBJ1-4, the full variable domain reads SQTIHQWPATLVQPVGSPLSLECTVEGTSNPNLYWYRQAAGRGLQLLFYSVGIGQISSEVPQNLSASRPQDRQFILSSKKLLLSDSGFYLCAWSRTGNEKLFFGSGTQLSVL.

The gene calls are TRBV18 and TRBJ2-7, with D perhaps TRBD1 (6 bases). This CDR3 spans 15 amino acids. Trimming took off 3 bases at V and 7 bases at J, with 19 bases between the two ends. Germline CDR1 KGHSH, CDR2 LQKENI. The CDR3 bases are TGTGCCAGCTCACCCTCAGTAGGGGGAATGGGAGAGCAGTACTTC. It codes for CASSPSVGGMGEQYF.

This chain uses TRBV5-1 with TRBJ1-2; possibly TRBD1 for D (6 bases). Germline V CDR1 and CDR2: SGHRS, YFSETQ. The CDR3 contains 14 residues. Trimming took off 4 bases at V and 2 bases at J, with 12 bases between the two ends. This chain's CDR3 is CASSAQGRNYGYTF. CDR3 DNA sequence: TGCGCCAGCAGCGCACAGGGTCGGAACTATGGCTACACCTTC. Together with reference TRBV5-1 and TRBJ1-2, the CDR3 gives the full variable domain: KAGVTQTPRYLIKTRGQQVTLSCSPISGHRSVSWYQQTPGQGLQFLFEYFSETQRNKGNFPGRFSGRQFSNSRSEMNVSTLELGDSALYLCASSAQGRNYGYTFGSGTRLTVV.